The source of this TCR beta chain is a study of a mutant IDH1 vaccine in newly diagnosed glioma. Turning to this clone: Its antigen is still unknown.

From germline, CDR1 is SGHTA and CDR2 FQGNSA. The CDR3 length is 17 residues. The V gene end was trimmed by 5 bases and the J gene end by 4 bases; junction bases not matched to a gene: 15. Repertoires were generated with immunoSEQ multiplex PCR, while TCRdb's copy carries only in-frame clones and drops some. The sample shows 35,000 to 40,000 clones, roughly 70% of them seen only once. Time point meaning: week 47, end of study. All doses held 300 ug of mutant IDH1 20-mer peptide, with topical imiquimod. The TCR originated in a middle-aged man with glioma. The chain joins TRBV7-2 to TRBJ2-3; TRBD2 matches 7 bases. Specimen: PBMCs, collected from a glioma patient whose treatment included an IDH1 peptide vaccine. The CDR3 spells CASSPHGGGGQSDTQYF. For the CDR3, the DNA is TGTGCCAGCAGCCCCCACGGCGGGGGAGGGCAGTCAGATACGCAGTATTTT.